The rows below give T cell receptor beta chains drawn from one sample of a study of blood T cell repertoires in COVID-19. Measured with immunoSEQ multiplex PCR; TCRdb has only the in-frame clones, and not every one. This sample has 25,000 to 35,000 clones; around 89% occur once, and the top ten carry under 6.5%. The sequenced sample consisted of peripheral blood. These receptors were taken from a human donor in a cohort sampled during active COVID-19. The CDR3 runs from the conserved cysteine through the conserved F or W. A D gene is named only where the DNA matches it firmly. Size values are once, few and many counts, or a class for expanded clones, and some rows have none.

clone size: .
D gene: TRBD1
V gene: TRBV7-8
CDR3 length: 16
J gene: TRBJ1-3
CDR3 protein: CASSLYPDRDGNTIYF
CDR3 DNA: TGTGCCAGCAGCTTATATCCCGACAGGGATGGAAACACCATATATTTT

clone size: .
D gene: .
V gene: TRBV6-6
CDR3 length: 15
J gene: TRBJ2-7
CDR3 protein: CASRPYTGLGYEQYF
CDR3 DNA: TGTGCCAGCAGACCTTATACAGGGCTAGGGTACGAGCAGTACTTC

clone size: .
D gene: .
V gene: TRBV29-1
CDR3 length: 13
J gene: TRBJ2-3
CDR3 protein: CSVVSGEADTQYF
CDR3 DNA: TGCAGCGTTGTCTCCGGGGAAGCAGATACGCAGTATTTT

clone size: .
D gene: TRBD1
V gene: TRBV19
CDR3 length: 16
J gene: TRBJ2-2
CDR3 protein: CASRYGTGAGTGELFF
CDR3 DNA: TGTGCCAGTAGATATGGGACAGGGGCCGGCACCGGGGAGCTGTTTTTT

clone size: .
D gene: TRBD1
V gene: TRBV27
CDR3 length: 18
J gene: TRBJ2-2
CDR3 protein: CASSLRRLDRAATGELFF
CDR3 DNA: TGTGCCAGCAGCCTCCGACGGCTCGACAGGGCGGCCACCGGGGAGCTGTTTTTT

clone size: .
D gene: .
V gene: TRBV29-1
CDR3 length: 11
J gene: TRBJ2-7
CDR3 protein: CSVEDYTEQYF
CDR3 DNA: TGCAGCGTTGAGGACTACACCGAGCAGTACTTC

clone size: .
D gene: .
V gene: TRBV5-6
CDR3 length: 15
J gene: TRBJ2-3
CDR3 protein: CATYSTGTPWDTQYF
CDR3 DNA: TGTGCCACCTACTCAACCGGGACACCATGGGATACGCAGTATTTT

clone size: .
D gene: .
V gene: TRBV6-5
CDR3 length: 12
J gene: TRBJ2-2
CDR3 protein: CASRAITGELFF
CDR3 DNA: TGTGCCAGCAGAGCTATAACCGGGGAGCTGTTTTTT

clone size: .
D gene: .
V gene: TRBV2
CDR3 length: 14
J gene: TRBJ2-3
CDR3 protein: CASLRLTSTDTQYF
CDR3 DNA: TGTGCCAGCCTCAGGCTAACTAGCACAGATACGCAGTATTTT

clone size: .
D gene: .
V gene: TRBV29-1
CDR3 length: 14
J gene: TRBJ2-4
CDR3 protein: CSVEDGGSKNIQYF
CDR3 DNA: TGCAGCGTTGAAGACGGGGGATCCAAAAACATTCAGTACTTC

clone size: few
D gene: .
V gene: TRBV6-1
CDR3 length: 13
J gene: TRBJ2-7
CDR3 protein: CASSEGDSYEQYF
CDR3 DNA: TGTGCCAGCAGTGAGGGGGACTCATACGAGCAGTACTTC

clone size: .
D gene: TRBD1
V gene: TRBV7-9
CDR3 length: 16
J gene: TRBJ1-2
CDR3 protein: CASSPGGTRGLDGYTF
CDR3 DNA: TGTGCCAGCAGCCCAGGGGGGACTCGCGGCCTTGATGGCTACACCTTC

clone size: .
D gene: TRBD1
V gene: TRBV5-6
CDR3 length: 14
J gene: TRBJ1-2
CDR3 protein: CASSLGTGGYGYTF
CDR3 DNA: TGTGCCAGCAGCTTGGGGACAGGGGGCTATGGCTACACCTTC

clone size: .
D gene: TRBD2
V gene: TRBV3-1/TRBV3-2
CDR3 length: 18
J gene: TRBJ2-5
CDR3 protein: CASSSLPGTSGDQETQYF
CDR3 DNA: TGTGCCAGCAGCTCCCTCCCCGGGACTAGCGGAGACCAAGAGACCCAGTACTTC

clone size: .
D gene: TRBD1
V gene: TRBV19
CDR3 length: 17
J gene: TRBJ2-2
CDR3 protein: CASRPPTGQENTGELFF
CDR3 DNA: TGTGCCAGTAGGCCCCCCACGGGACAGGAGAACACCGGGGAGCTGTTTTTT

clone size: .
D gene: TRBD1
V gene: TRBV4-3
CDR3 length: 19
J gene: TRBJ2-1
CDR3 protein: CASSQVHVRGRPPDNEQFF
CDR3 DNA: TGCGCCAGCAGCCAAGTCCACGTCAGGGGGCGCCCCCCTGACAATGAGCAGTTCTTC

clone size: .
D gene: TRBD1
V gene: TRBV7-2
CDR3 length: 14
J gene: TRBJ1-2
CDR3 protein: CASSSSRDSSGYTF
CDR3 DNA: TGTGCCAGCAGCTCGTCCCGGGACAGTTCTGGCTACACCTTC

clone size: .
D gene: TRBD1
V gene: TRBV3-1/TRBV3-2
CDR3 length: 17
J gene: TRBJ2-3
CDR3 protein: CASSQDPGQGSTDTQYF
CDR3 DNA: TGTGCCAGCAGCCAAGATCCGGGACAGGGCAGCACAGATACGCAGTATTTT

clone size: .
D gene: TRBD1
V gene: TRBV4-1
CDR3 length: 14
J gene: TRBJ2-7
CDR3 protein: CASSQVKGAGEQYF
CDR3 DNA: TGCGCCAGCAGCCAAGTAAAGGGGGCTGGGGAGCAGTACTTC

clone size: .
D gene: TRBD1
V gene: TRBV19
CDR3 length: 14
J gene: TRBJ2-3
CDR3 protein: CASSSGQGTDTQYF
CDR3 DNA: TGTGCCAGTAGTTCGGGACAGGGCACAGATACGCAGTATTTT

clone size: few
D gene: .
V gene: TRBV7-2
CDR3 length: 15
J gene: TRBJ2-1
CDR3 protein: CASSALTQGYNEQFF
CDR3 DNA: TGTGCCAGCAGCGCCCTAACTCAGGGTTACAATGAGCAGTTCTTC

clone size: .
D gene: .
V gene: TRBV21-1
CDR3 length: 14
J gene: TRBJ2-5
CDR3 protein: CASRNQGAGETQYF
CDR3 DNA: TGTGCCAGCAGGAACCAGGGGGCGGGTGAGACCCAGTACTTC

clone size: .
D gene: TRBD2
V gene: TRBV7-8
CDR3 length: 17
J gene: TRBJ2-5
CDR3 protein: CASSLEGAGGPGETQYF
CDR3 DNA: TGTGCCAGCAGCTTAGAAGGCGCGGGGGGGCCGGGCGAGACCCAGTACTTC

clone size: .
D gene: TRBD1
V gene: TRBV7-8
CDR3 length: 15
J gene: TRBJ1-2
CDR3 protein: CASSPAGQRNYGYTF
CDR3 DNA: TGTGCCAGCAGCCCCGCGGGACAGCGGAACTATGGCTACACCTTC

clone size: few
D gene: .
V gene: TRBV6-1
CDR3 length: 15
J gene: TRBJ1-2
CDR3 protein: CASSERGGHPRGYTF
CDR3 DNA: TGTGCCAGCAGTGAACGGGGAGGGCATCCGCGTGGCTACACCTTC

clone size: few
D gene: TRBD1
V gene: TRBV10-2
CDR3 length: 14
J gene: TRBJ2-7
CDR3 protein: CASRGTGAGGEQYF
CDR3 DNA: TGCGCCAGCAGGGGGACAGGGGCGGGGGGCGAGCAGTACTTC

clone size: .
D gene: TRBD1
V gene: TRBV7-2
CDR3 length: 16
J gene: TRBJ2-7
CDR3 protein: CASSNYGGQRFYEQYF
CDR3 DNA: TGTGCCAGCAGCAATTATGGGGGACAGAGGTTTTACGAGCAGTACTTC

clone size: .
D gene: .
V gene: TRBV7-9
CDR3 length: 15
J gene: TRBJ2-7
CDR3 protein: CASSLVSQGTYEQYF
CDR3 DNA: TGTGCCAGCAGCTTAGTCAGCCAGGGGACCTACGAGCAGTACTTC

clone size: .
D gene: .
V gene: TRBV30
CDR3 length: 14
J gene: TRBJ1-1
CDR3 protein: CAWRAGGYGTEAFF
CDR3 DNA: TGTGCCTGGAGGGCCGGAGGGTACGGGACTGAAGCTTTCTTT